The table lists the clone carrying this T cell receptor (beta chain) with a few counts. Its antigen is unidentified. The sample comes from a study of cytomegalovirus exposure and HLA in healthy donors. Overall study context: Assignment to the Caucasian-associated ancestry cluster applied to less than 85% of the roughly 400 genotyped donors. Study-wide points: Near-uniform donor sequencing depth was presumed by presence/absence analyses. There were a few CMV-associated chains whose specificity for CMV antigens was confirmed in vitro.

Per germline, CDR1 SGHAT and CDR2 FQNNGV. This CDR3 is 15 amino acids long. Trimming stripped 6 bases from V and 6 bases from J, with 17 bases between. The PCR ran on 60 Vbeta and 13 Jbeta primers. The data were produced by immunoSEQ multiplex PCR, yet TCRdb's version contains in-frame clones alone and is incomplete. The table lists approximately 100,000 clones, roughly two thirds of them singletons. The V call is TRBV11-2, the J call TRBJ1-4, with a possible D match to TRBD1 (5 bases). This TCR was sampled from a female donor in good health and CMV-seronegative. The source material was PBMCs. This CDR3 reads CASSSLGGGDEKLFF. DNA of the CDR3: TGTGCCAGCAGTTCCCTGGGGGGAGGCGATGAAAAACTGTTTTTT.